The sequence of this T cell receptor beta chain was determined in a study of a mutant IDH1 vaccine in newly diagnosed glioma. About the research overall: Treated patients had a mean age of approximately 40 years and an approximately 60% male, about 40% female split. Previous treatment comprised radiotherapy, temozolomide, or both, mostly both. Study results and caveats: Seemingly, pseudoprogression had no relation to changes in the top peripheral T cell clonotypes.

Clones were read by immunoSEQ multiplex PCR, and TCRdb kept only the in-frame ones, dropping some. The sample contains about 34,000 clones, around 83% of which appear only once. The time point here: baseline, week 1 (first vaccination visit). Treatment: pre-vaccination baseline after standard-of-care therapy. Comment on this clone: What it recognizes is unknown.

V was trimmed by 7 bases and J by 3 bases, leaving 6 bases between them. The CDR3 runs to 11 residues. Germline lookup yields CDR1 WNHNN and CDR2 SYGVQD (reference sequence). Sequences were derived from peripheral blood mononuclear cells (PBMCs), sampled from a glioma patient treated with radiotherapy, temozolomide or both. This TCR was sampled from a man aged 50 to 60 with glioma. Some clones in this sample may be carry-over from other donors' samples. V and J are TRBV10-1 and TRBJ1-2; no firm D call. CDR3 sequence reads: CASKLYYGYTF. CDR3 sequence (DNA): TGCGCCAGCAAACTTTACTATGGCTACACCTTC.